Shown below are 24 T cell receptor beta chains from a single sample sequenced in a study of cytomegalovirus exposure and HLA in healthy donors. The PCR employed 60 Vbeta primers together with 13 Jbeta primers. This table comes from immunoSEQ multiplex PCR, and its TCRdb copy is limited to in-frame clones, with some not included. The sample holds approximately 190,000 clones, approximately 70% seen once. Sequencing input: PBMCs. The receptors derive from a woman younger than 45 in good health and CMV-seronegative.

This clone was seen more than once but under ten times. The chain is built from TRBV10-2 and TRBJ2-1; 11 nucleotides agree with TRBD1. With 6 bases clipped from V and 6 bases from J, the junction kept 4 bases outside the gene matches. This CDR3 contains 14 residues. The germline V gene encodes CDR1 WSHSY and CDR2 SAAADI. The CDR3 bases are TGCGCCAGCAGCAAGGGACAGGGGGTCAATGAGCAGTTCTTC. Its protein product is CASSKGQGVNEQFF.

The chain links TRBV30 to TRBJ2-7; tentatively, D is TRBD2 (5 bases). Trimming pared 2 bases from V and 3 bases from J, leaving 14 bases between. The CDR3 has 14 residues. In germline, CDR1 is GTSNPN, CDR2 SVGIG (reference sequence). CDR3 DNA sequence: TGTGCCTGGAGTCCAGCGGTCGGGGACTACGAGCAGTACTTC. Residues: CAWSPAVGDYEQYF.

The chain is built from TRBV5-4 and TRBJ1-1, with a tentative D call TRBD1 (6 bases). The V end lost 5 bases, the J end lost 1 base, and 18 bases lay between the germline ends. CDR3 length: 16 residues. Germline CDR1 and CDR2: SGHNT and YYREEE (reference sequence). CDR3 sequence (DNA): TGTGCCAGCAGGTCGATCGGGGGGCGCACGAACACTGAAGCTTTCTTT. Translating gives CASRSIGGRTNTEAFF.

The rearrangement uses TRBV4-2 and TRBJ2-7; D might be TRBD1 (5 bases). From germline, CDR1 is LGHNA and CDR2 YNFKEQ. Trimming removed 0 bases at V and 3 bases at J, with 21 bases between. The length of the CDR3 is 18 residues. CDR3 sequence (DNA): TGTGCCAGCAGCCAAGATAGGGTGACGGGCAGGGATAACTACGAGCAGTACTTC. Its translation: CASSQDRVTGRDNYEQYF.

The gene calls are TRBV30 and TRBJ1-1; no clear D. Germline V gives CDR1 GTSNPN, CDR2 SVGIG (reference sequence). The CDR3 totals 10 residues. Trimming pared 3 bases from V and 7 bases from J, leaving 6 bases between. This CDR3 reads CAWRGSEAFF. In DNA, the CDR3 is TGTGCCTGGAGGGGCAGTGAAGCTTTCTTT.

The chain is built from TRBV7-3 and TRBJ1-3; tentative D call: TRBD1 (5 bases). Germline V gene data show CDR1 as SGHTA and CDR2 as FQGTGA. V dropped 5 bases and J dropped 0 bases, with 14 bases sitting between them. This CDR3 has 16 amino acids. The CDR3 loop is CASSLGLPSSGNTIYF. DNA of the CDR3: TGTGCCAGCAGCCTGGGACTGCCAAGCTCTGGAAACACCATATATTTT.

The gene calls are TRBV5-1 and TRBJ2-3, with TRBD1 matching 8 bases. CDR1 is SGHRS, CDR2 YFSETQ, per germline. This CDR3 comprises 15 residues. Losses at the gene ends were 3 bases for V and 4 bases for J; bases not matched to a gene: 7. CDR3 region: CASSYSGGRSDTQYF. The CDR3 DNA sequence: TGCGCCAGCAGCTACTCAGGGGGCAGGTCAGATACGCAGTATTTT.

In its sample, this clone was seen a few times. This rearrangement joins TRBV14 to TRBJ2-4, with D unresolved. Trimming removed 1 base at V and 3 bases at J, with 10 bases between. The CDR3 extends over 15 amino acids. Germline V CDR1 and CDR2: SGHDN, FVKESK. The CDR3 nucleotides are TGTGCCAGCAGCCAAGGGTCAGTCCACAAAAACATTCAGTACTTC. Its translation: CASSQGSVHKNIQYF.

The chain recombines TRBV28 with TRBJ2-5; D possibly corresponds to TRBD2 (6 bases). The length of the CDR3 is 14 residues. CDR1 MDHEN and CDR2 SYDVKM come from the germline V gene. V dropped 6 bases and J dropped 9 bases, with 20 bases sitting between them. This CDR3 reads CASRTPGGAMAQYF. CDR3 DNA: TGTGCCAGCAGAACGCCCGGCGGGGCGATGGCCCAGTACTTC.

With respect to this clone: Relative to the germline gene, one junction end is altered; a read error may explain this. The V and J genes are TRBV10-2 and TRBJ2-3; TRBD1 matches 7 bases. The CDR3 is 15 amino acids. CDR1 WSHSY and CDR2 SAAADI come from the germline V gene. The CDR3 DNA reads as TGCGCCAGCAGTGAGATGGGGGTACGGACAGGTACGCAGTATTTT. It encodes CASSEMGVRTGTQYF.

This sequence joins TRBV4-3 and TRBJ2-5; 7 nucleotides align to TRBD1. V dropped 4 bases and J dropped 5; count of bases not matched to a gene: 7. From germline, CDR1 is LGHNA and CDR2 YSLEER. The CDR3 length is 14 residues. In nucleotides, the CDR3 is TGCGCCAGCAGCCGGGGTACAGGGGAGGAGACCCAGTACTTC. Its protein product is CASSRGTGEETQYF.

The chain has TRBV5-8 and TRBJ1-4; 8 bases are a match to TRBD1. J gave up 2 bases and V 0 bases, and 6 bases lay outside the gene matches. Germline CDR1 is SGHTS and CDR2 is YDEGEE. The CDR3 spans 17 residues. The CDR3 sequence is CASSLDRGFSTNEKLFF. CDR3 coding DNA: TGTGCCAGCAGCTTGGACAGGGGGTTTTCTACTAATGAAAAACTGTTTTTT.

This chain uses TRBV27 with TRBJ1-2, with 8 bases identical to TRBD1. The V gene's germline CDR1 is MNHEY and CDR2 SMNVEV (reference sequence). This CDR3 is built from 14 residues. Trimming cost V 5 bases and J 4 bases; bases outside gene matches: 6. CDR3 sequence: CASSPQGAPYGYTF. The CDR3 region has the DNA TGTGCCAGCAGTCCCCAGGGGGCCCCCTATGGCTACACCTTC.

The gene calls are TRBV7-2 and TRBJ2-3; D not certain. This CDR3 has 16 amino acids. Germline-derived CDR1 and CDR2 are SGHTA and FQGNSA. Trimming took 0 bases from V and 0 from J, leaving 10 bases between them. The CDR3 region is CASSLAPIQSTDTQYF. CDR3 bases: TGTGCCAGCAGCTTAGCGCCTATCCAAAGCACAGATACGCAGTATTTT.

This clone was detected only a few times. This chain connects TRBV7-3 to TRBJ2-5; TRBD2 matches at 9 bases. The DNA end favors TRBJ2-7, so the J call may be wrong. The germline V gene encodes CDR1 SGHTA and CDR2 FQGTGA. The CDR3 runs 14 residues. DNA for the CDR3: TGTGCCAGCAGCCCTAGCGGGGTAAGGGACGAGCAGTACTTC. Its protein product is CASSPSGVRDEQYF.

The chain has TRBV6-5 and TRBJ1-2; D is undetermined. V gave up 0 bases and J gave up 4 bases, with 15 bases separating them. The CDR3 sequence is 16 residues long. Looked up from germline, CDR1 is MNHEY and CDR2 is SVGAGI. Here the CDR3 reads CASSYSDTTQTYGYTF. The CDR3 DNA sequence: TGTGCCAGCAGTTACTCAGACACGACGCAGACCTATGGCTACACCTTC.

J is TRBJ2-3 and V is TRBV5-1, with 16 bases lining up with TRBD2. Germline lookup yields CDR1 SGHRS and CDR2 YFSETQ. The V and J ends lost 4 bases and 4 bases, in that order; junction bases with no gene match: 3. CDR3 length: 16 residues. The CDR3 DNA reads TGCGCCAGCAGCCGGGGACTAGCGGGGGGGGCAGATACGCAGTATTTT. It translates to CASSRGLAGGADTQYF.

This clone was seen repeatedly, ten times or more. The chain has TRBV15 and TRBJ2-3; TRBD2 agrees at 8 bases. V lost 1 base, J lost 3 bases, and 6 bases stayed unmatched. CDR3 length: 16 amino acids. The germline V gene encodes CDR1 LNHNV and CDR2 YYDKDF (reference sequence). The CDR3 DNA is TGTGCCACCAGCAGAGGGGACGGGGGGGATACAGATACGCAGTATTTT. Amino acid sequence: CATSRGDGGDTDTQYF. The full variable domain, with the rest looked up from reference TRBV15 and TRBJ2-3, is DAMVIQNPRYQVTQFGKPVTLSCSQTLNHNVMYWYQQKSSQAPKLLFHYYDKDFNNEADTPDNFQSRRPNTSFCFLDIRSPGLGDTAMYLCATSRGDGGDTDTQYFGPGTRLTVL.

For the CDR3, the DNA is TGTGCCAGCAGCACTCCGGGACAGTCGAATTCACCCCTCCACTTT. This translates into CASSTPGQSNSPLHF. V and J are TRBV13 and TRBJ1-6, with 7 bases that match TRBD1. CDR1 PRHDT and CDR2 FYEKMQ come from the germline V gene (reference sequence). The CDR3 has 15 amino acids. Trimming at V came to 5 bases and at J to 7 bases, leaving 8 bases not matched to a gene.

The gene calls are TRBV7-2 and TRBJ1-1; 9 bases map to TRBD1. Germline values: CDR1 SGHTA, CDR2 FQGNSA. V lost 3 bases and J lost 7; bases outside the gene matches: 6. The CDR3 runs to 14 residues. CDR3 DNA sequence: TGTGCCAGCAGCTTCGGGACAGGGCTCGGTGAAGCTTTCTTT. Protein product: CASSFGTGLGEAFF.

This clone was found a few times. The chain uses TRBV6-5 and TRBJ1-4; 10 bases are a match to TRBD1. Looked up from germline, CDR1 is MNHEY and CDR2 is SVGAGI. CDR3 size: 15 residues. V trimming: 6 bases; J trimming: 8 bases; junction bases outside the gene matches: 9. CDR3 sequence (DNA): TGTGCCAGCAGACCACGGGACAGGGGCGGGGAAAAACTGTTTTTT. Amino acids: CASRPRDRGGEKLFF.

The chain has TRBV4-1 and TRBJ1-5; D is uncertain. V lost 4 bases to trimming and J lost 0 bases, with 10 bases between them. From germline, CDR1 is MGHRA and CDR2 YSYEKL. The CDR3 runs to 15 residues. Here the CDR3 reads CASSREGYSNQPQHF. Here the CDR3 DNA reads TGCGCCAGCAGCCGCGAGGGTTATAGCAATCAGCCCCAGCATTTT.

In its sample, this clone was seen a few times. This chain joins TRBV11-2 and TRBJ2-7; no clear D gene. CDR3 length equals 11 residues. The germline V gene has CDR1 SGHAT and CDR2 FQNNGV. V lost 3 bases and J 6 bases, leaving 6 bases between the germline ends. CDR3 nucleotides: TGTGCCAGCAGCTTTTCTAGCGAGCAGTACTTC. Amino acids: CASSFSSEQYF.

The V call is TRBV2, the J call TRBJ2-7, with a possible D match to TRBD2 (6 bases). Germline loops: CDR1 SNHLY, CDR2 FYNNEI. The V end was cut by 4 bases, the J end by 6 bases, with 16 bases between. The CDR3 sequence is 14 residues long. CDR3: CASSAGLTLVEQYF. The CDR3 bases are TGTGCCAGCAGTGCGGGACTCACGTTGGTCGAGCAGTACTTC.